One sample yielded the 2 T cell receptor beta chains listed below, sequenced in a study of blood T cell repertoires in COVID-19. Clones were read by immunoSEQ multiplex PCR, and TCRdb kept only the in-frame ones, dropping some. The profile shows about 140,000 clones, about four fifths of them singletons. Sequencing used peripheral blood. The source of these receptors is a human donor in a cohort sampled during active COVID-19.

This sequence joins TRBV7-6 and TRBJ2-7, with 9 bases identical to TRBD1. Germline trimming cut 6 bases from V and 1 base from J; bases unmatched to any gene: 7. Germline CDR1 SGHVS, CDR2 FNYEAQ. The CDR3 spans 15 residues. Written as DNA, the CDR3 is TGTGCCAGCAGTCCTACAGGGGGCCGATCCTACGAGCAGTACTTC. Protein sequence: CASSPTGGRSYEQYF.

A word on this clone: The identical CDR3 is also encoded by other nucleotide sequences in the sample. This rearrangement joins TRBV5-1 to TRBJ2-5, with 9 bases identical to TRBD1. Per germline, CDR1 SGHRS and CDR2 YFSETQ. The V and J ends lost 4 bases and 4 bases, in that order; junction bases with no gene match: 5. CDR3 length: 14 amino acids. The CDR3: CASSPGQGGETQYF. The CDR3 bases are TGCGCCAGCAGCCCGGGACAGGGCGGAGAGACCCAGTACTTC.